What follows are 16 T cell receptor beta chains derived from one specimen sequenced in a study of shared clonotypes between healthy human individuals. The method was immunoSEQ multiplex PCR; TCRdb's version includes in-frame clones alone and lacks a portion of them. This table has around 2.1 million clones, about 94% appearing once. The source material was naive CD4+ T cells sorted from blood. Subset described: CD45RA+ positively selected. These receptors were obtained from a man aged 18 to 30 in good health.

The chain uses TRBV12-5 and TRBJ2-7; 15 bases are a match to TRBD2. Germline CDR1 LGHNT, CDR2 FRNRAP. The CDR3 is made up of 14 amino acids. J gave up 3 bases and V 6 bases, and 0 bases lay outside the gene matches. In DNA form, the CDR3 reads TGTGCTAGTGGGGGACTAGCGGGAGGCTACGAGCAGTACTTC. This encodes CASGGLAGGYEQYF.

This rearrangement joins TRBV2 to TRBJ2-7; 8 positions match TRBD1. V shed 8 bases and J 1 base; nucleotides not matched to a gene: 7. The CDR3 consists of 14 residues. CDR1 is SNHLY and CDR2 is FYNNEI in the germline V gene. The CDR3 DNA reads TGTGCCAGCGGAACCGGGACAGGATCCTACGAGCAGTACTTC. Protein product: CASGTGTGSYEQYF.

A remark on this clone: This specimen includes other DNA sequences encoding the same CDR3. The rearrangement joins TRBV29-1 to TRBJ2-5; D unclear. Germline assignment: CDR1 SQVTM and CDR2 ANQGSEA. The V gene lost 2 bases and the J gene lost 2 bases, with 6 bases spanning the gap. The CDR3 is 12 amino acids. Written as DNA, the CDR3 is TGCAGCGTTGAACGGCAGCAAGAGACCCAGTACTTC. Protein sequence: CSVERQQETQYF.

The gene calls are TRBV2 and TRBJ2-1, with D possibly matching TRBD2 (5 bases). This CDR3 comprises 10 residues. The V and J ends lost 1 base and 15 bases respectively, with 7 bases between them. The germline V gene encodes CDR1 SNHLY and CDR2 FYNNEI. CDR3 sequence reads: CASSEVLAFF. In nucleotides, the CDR3 is TGTGCCAGCAGTGAAGTGCTAGCGTTCTTC.

The V gene is TRBV5-6, the J gene TRBJ1-5; D gene unclear. Germline CDR1 reads SGHDT; CDR2 reads YYEEEE. The V and J ends lost 1 base and 0 bases respectively, with 11 bases between them. The CDR3 has 16 amino acids. The DNA of the CDR3 is TGTGCCAGCAGCTTGTTGGGTGCGGATAGCAATCAGCCCCAGCATTTT. Residues: CASSLLGADSNQPQHF.

The CDR3 loop is CAWTVERSPLHF. Written as DNA, the CDR3 is TGTGCCTGGACCGTCGAGAGGTCACCCCTCCACTTT. V and J are TRBV30 and TRBJ1-6; D is uncertain. The CDR3 covers 12 residues. Germline V gene data show CDR1 as GTSNPN and CDR2 as SVGIG (reference sequence). V lost 4 bases and J 10 bases, leaving 11 bases between the germline ends.

The rearrangement links TRBV5-5 to TRBJ1-3; D unresolved. V lost 0 bases, J lost 0 bases, and 7 bases lay in between. The CDR3 has 15 amino acids. Germline assignment: CDR1 SGHKS and CDR2 YYEKEE (reference sequence). The CDR3 nucleotides read TGTGCCAGCAGCTTGGGGAGTACCTCTGGAAACACCATATATTTT. Encoded protein: CASSLGSTSGNTIYF.

The chain employs TRBV7-2 and TRBJ2-7; 12 nucleotides align to TRBD2. V was pared by 1 base and J by 2 bases, with 3 bases of the junction left unmatched. CDR1 and CDR2 from the germline V gene are SGHTA and FQGNSA. This CDR3 spans 16 amino acids. CDR3 in DNA: TGTGCCAGCAGCTTAGTTAGGACTAGCGGGACCTACGAGCAGTACTTC. Protein product: CASSLVRTSGTYEQYF.

The CDR3 region is CASRVKQDQPQHF. The CDR3 bases are TGTGCCAGCAGGGTAAAACAGGACCAGCCCCAGCATTTT. V gene TRBV6-1 combines with J gene TRBJ1-5; maybe TRBD1 (5 bases). Trimming pared 6 bases from V and 7 bases from J, leaving 13 bases between. This CDR3 contains 13 residues. Germline values: CDR1 MNHNS, CDR2 SASEGT.

CDR3 bases: TGTGCCAGCAGCTTAGTCGCCAACCAAGAGACCCAGTACTTC. Its protein is CASSLVANQETQYF. J is TRBJ2-5 and V is TRBV7-2; no clear D gene. Germline V gene data show CDR1 as SGHTA and CDR2 as FQGNSA. V was cut by 1 base and J by 0 bases, with 6 bases left in between. The CDR3 extends over 14 amino acids.

This chain connects TRBV9 to TRBJ1-2; 8 nucleotides align to TRBD1. The CDR3 contains 15 residues. The junction had 11 bases not matched to a gene; V was cut back by 4 bases and J by 6 bases. Germline CDR1 reads SGDLS; CDR2 reads YYNGEE. CDR3 bases: TGTGCCAGCAGCCCGTGGGGGCCGGGACAGGATGGCTACACCTTC. It codes for CASSPWGPGQDGYTF.

The chain joins TRBV15 to TRBJ1-2, with D maybe TRBD1 (5 bases). Germline values: CDR1 LNHNV, CDR2 YYDKDF (reference sequence). The CDR3 is 14 residues long. V was pared by 2 bases and J by 12 bases, with 19 bases between. Written as DNA, the CDR3 is TGTGCCACCAGCAGATCTTTGGGGACCCCAAACCACACCTTC. Amino acid sequence: CATSRSLGTPNHTF.

The chain recombines TRBV25-1 with TRBJ1-4; possibly TRBD1 for D (5 bases). Germline CDR1 MGHDK, CDR2 SYGVNS. The CDR3 extends over 14 amino acids. V lost 11 bases and J 8 bases, leaving 21 bases between the germline ends. In DNA, the CDR3 is TGTGCCTACCTTTCGTGGGGGGGTAACGAAAAACTGTTTTTT. Encoded protein: CAYLSWGGNEKLFF. Combining the CDR3 with reference TRBV25-1 and TRBJ1-4 gives the whole variable domain EADIYQTPRYLVIGTGKKITLECSQTMGHDKMYWYQQDPGMELHLIHYSYGVNSTEKGDLSSESTVSRIRTEHFPLTLESARPSHTSQYLCAYLSWGGNEKLFFGSGTQLSVL.

This chain connects TRBV6-1 to TRBJ2-5; 15 bases are a match to TRBD2. This CDR3 has 16 amino acids. Trimming at V came to 4 bases and at J to 4 bases, leaving 4 bases not matched to a gene. Germline V gives CDR1 MNHNS, CDR2 SASEGT. CDR3 coding DNA: TGTGCCAGCAGTGCTGGGACTAGCGGGGGGCGAGAGACCCAGTACTTC. Amino acids: CASSAGTSGGRETQYF.

The J gene is TRBJ2-1, the V gene TRBV19; possible D gene TRBD1, 6 bases. V was cut by 3 bases and J by 5 bases, with 14 bases left in between. This CDR3 spans 15 amino acids. In germline, CDR1 is LNHDA, CDR2 SQIVND (reference sequence). The CDR3 protein is CASSILGAANNEQFF. The DNA for the CDR3 is TGTGCCAGTAGTATCCTGGGGGCCGCCAACAATGAGCAGTTCTTC.

The DNA of the CDR3 is TGTGCCTGGGAGGGACGGCGTCAAGAGACCCAGTACTTC. It specifies CAWEGRRQETQYF. The chain employs TRBV30 and TRBJ2-5; D is tentatively TRBD1 or TRBD2 (5 bases each). The CDR3 runs 13 residues. The germline gives CDR1 GTSNPN, CDR2 SVGIG (reference sequence). Trimming took 5 bases from V and 2 from J, leaving 12 bases between them.